These T cell receptor beta chains were read from a single sample in a study of T cells in Graves' hyperthyroidism and ophthalmopathy. TCRdb reprocessed the multiplex PCR reads with MiXCR, giving one entry per CDR3 protein. Of some 210,000 distinct CDR3 sequences listed, about 15% were seen once; the top ten hold around 50%. The specimen was blood. The receptor source for this set is a man aged 45-60 years with Graves' hyperthyroidism. Both conserved end residues are part of each CDR3. D genes are given only for firm matches. Only part of the rows carry a size: once, few, many, or a class if the clone is expanded.

d_gene: -; abundance: once; v_gene: TRBV24-1; j_gene: TRBJ1-2; CDR3nt: TGTGCCACCAGTGATTTGGCCGGCGGTGGCTACACCTTC; CDR3aa: CATSDLAGGGYTF
d_gene: TRBD2; abundance: many; v_gene: TRBV6-2/TRBV6-3; j_gene: TRBJ2-7; CDR3nt: TGTGCCAGCAGTACGAGCGGGAGCAAAAGGCACGAGCAGTACTTC; CDR3aa: CASSTSGSKRHEQYF
d_gene: -; abundance: many; v_gene: TRBV3-1; j_gene: TRBJ1-2; CDR3nt: TGTGCCAGCAGCCACAGATCTGGGGGCTACACCTTC; CDR3aa: CASSHRSGGYTF
d_gene: TRBD2; abundance: many; v_gene: TRBV7-8; j_gene: TRBJ2-1; CDR3nt: TGTGCCAGCAGCTCCTGGGAGGGGACTAGCGGCGACAATGAGCAGTTCTTC; CDR3aa: CASSSWEGTSGDNEQFF
d_gene: TRBD2; abundance: -; v_gene: TRBV15; j_gene: TRBJ2-3; CDR3nt: TGTGCCACCAGCAGAGATCTCCGGACTAGAGTTCGGAGTACGCAGTATTTT; CDR3aa: CATSRDLRTRVRSTQYF
d_gene: -; abundance: few; v_gene: TRBV5-1; j_gene: TRBJ1-4; CDR3nt: TGCGCCAGCAGCGAACAGGGACCTGGTGAAAAACTGTTTTTT; CDR3aa: CASSEQGPGEKLFF
d_gene: -; abundance: many; v_gene: TRBV2; j_gene: TRBJ2-1; CDR3nt: TGTGCCAGCAGTCCTAGCTTGGCCAATGAGCAGTTCTTC; CDR3aa: CASSPSLANEQFF
d_gene: -; abundance: few; v_gene: TRBV20-1; j_gene: TRBJ1-3; CDR3nt: TGCAGTGCTAGAGATCGAGCTTGGACTGGAAACACCATATATTTT; CDR3aa: CSARDRAWTGNTIYF
d_gene: TRBD2; abundance: many; v_gene: TRBV2; j_gene: TRBJ2-7; CDR3nt: TGTGCCAGCAGGGGGGGACTAGGCTCCTACGAGCAGTACTTC; CDR3aa: CASRGGLGSYEQYF
d_gene: TRBD2; abundance: -; v_gene: TRBV6-2/TRBV6-3; j_gene: TRBJ2-7; CDR3nt: TGTGCCAGCAGTGGACCGACTAGCGGGAGGGCCCAATACGAGCAGTACTTC; CDR3aa: CASSGPTSGRAQYEQYF
d_gene: -; abundance: -; v_gene: TRBV6-2/TRBV6-3; j_gene: TRBJ1-1; CDR3nt: TGTGCCAGCAGCAAACGGGGGGCTTACACTGAAGCTTTCTTT; CDR3aa: CASSKRGAYTEAFF
d_gene: -; abundance: many; v_gene: TRBV12-3/TRBV12-4; j_gene: TRBJ1-1; CDR3nt: TGTGCCAGCAGTTCACGTGAGACGAGAGGGCCTGAAGCTTTCTTT; CDR3aa: CASSSRETRGPEAFF
d_gene: -; abundance: -; v_gene: TRBV20-1; j_gene: TRBJ1-5; CDR3nt: TGCAGTGCACAGGACAGTAGCAATCAGCCCCAGCATTTT; CDR3aa: CSAQDSSNQPQHF
d_gene: -; abundance: -; v_gene: TRBV9; j_gene: TRBJ2-6; CDR3nt: TGTGCCAGCAGCATGGGACTTGCCTCTGGGGCCAACGTCCTGACTTTC; CDR3aa: CASSMGLASGANVLTF
d_gene: -; abundance: -; v_gene: TRBV6-1; j_gene: TRBJ1-2; CDR3nt: TGTGCCAGCAGTGAACGGGGATATAGTGGCTACACCTTC; CDR3aa: CASSERGYSGYTF
d_gene: -; abundance: many; v_gene: TRBV7-2; j_gene: TRBJ1-5; CDR3nt: TGTGCCAGCAGCTTTAGGAGCGGTCAGCCCCAGCATTTT; CDR3aa: CASSFRSGQPQHF
d_gene: -; abundance: few; v_gene: TRBV4-3; j_gene: TRBJ1-3; CDR3nt: TGCGCCAGCAGCCAGGCGGGACAAGGGCTGTCTGGAAACACCATATATTTT; CDR3aa: CASSQAGQGLSGNTIYF
d_gene: -; abundance: few; v_gene: TRBV29-1; j_gene: TRBJ2-7; CDR3nt: TGCAGCGTTTCTCAGGACTACGAGCAGTACTTC; CDR3aa: CSVSQDYEQYF
d_gene: -; abundance: many; v_gene: TRBV10-3; j_gene: TRBJ2-7; CDR3nt: TGTGCCATCAGTGAGTCGATCTACGAGCAGTACTTC; CDR3aa: CAISESIYEQYF
d_gene: -; abundance: few; v_gene: TRBV10-2; j_gene: TRBJ2-2; CDR3nt: TGCGCCATCCCTAGTGGGACCGGGGAGCTGTTTTTT; CDR3aa: CAIPSGTGELFF
d_gene: -; abundance: many; v_gene: TRBV10-1; j_gene: TRBJ1-5; CDR3nt: TGCGCCAGCAGTGAGGGTTTCAATCAGCCCCAGCATTTT; CDR3aa: CASSEGFNQPQHF
d_gene: -; abundance: -; v_gene: TRBV28; j_gene: TRBJ2-3; CDR3nt: TGTGCCAGCAGTTTAAAGACAGAGGGCCAGATCATGGGAGATACGCAGTATTTT; CDR3aa: CASSLKTEGQIMGDTQYF
d_gene: -; abundance: many; v_gene: TRBV2; j_gene: TRBJ2-2; CDR3nt: TGTGCCAGCAGACAGGCCACGAACACCGGGGAGCTGTTTTTT; CDR3aa: CASRQATNTGELFF
d_gene: TRBD1; abundance: few; v_gene: TRBV30; j_gene: TRBJ2-3; CDR3nt: TGTGCCATTGGGACAGGGACAGATACGCAGTATTTT; CDR3aa: CAIGTGTDTQYF
d_gene: TRBD1; abundance: few; v_gene: TRBV20-1; j_gene: TRBJ2-1; CDR3nt: TGCAGTGCCGCATCCGCCCCAGGGACAGGGGACTACAATGAGCAGTTCTTC; CDR3aa: CSAASAPGTGDYNEQFF